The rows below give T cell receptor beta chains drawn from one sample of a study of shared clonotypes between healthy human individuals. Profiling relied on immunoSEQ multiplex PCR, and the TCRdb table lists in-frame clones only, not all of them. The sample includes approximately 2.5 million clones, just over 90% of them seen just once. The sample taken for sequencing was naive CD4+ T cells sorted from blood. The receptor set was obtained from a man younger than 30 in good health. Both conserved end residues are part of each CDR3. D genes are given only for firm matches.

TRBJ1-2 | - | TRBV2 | CASSEAGTQGYTF | TGTGCCAGCAGTGAAGCAGGGACCCAGGGCTACACCTTC
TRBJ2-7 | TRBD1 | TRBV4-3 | CASSQAGTGTYEQYF | TGCGCCAGCAGCCAAGCCGGGACAGGGACCTACGAGCAGTACTTC
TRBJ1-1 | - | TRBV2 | CASSGLAMNTEAFF | TGTGCCAGCAGTGGGTTAGCCATGAACACTGAAGCTTTCTTT
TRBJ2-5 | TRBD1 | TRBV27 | CASSLIFTGTGGGETQYF | TGTGCCAGCAGTTTAATATTTACCGGGACAGGGGGCGGTGAGACCCAGTACTTC
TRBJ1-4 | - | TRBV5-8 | CASSVRQTGNEKLFF | TGTGCCAGCAGCGTACGACAGACCGGTAATGAAAAACTGTTTTTT
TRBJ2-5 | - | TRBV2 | CASRTSSETQYF | TGTGCCAGCAGAACTAGCTCGGAGACCCAGTACTTC
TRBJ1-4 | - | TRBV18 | CASSPPGYVAEKLFF | TGTGCCAGCTCACCGCCCGGCTATGTTGCCGAAAAACTGTTTTTT
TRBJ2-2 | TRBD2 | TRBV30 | CAWSAGQRGTGELFF | TGTGCCTGGAGTGCCGGGCAGCGGGGGACCGGGGAGCTGTTTTTT
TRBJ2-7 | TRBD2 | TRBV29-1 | CSVRGTSGRGTYEQYF | TGCAGCGTGAGAGGGACTAGCGGGAGAGGGACCTACGAGCAGTACTTC
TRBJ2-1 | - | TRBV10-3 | CAISGSGTSYNEQFF | TGTGCCATCAGTGGTTCCGGGACATCCTACAATGAGCAGTTCTTC
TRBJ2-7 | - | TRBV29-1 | CSVEEDSYEQYF | TGCAGCGTTGAAGAAGACAGCTACGAGCAGTACTTC
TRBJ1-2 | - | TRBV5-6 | CASRSGLGYTF | TGTGCCAGCAGGTCAGGGTTAGGCTACACCTTC
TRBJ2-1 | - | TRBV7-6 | CASSLGFASNEQFF | TGTGCCAGCAGCTTGGGATTTGCCAGCAATGAGCAGTTCTTC
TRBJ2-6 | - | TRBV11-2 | CASSLSGSGANVLTF | TGTGCCAGCAGCTTAAGCGGATCTGGGGCCAACGTCCTGACTTTC